The 2 T cell receptor beta chains given below trace back to one sample, sequenced in a study of somatic mutations in cytotoxic T cells in rheumatoid arthritis. Generated by immunoSEQ multiplex PCR, the TCRdb table keeps only in-frame clones and is missing some. The sample contains some 16,000 clones, 80% of which appear only once. The sequencing sample was made of CD8+ T cells sorted from blood. These receptors all come from an adult with rheumatoid arthritis.

The J gene is TRBJ2-1, the V gene TRBV14; D possibly corresponds to TRBD1 (6 bases). Germline CDR1 SGHDN, CDR2 FVKESK. CDR3 length: 17 residues. Trimming cost V 3 bases and J 3 bases, with 18 bases left between them. The CDR3 loop is CASSHRNLRGGYNEQFF. CDR3 nucleotide sequence: TGTGCCAGCAGCCACAGAAACCTACGAGGGGGCTACAATGAGCAGTTCTTC.

The chain employs TRBV5-4 and TRBJ2-7; 8 bases match TRBD2. CDR1 and CDR2 (germline): SGHNT, YYREEE (reference sequence). The trim removed 1 base at V and 5 bases at J, leaving 8 bases unmatched. This CDR3 region has 15 residues. The chain's CDR3 is CASSLLGGAADEQYF. The CDR3 DNA reads TGTGCCAGCAGCTTGCTCGGGGGGGCGGCCGACGAGCAGTACTTC.